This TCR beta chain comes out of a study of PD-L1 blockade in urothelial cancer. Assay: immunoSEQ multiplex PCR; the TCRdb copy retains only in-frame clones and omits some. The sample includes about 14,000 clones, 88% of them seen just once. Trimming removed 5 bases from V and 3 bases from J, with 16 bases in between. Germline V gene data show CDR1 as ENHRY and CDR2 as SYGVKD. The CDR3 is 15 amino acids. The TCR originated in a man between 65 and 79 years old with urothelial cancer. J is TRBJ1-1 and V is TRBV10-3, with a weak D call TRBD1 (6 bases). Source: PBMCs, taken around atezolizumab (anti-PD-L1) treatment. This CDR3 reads CAISSNRDGDTEAFF. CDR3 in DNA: TGTGCCATCAGTAGTAACAGGGATGGGGACACTGAAGCTTTCTTT.